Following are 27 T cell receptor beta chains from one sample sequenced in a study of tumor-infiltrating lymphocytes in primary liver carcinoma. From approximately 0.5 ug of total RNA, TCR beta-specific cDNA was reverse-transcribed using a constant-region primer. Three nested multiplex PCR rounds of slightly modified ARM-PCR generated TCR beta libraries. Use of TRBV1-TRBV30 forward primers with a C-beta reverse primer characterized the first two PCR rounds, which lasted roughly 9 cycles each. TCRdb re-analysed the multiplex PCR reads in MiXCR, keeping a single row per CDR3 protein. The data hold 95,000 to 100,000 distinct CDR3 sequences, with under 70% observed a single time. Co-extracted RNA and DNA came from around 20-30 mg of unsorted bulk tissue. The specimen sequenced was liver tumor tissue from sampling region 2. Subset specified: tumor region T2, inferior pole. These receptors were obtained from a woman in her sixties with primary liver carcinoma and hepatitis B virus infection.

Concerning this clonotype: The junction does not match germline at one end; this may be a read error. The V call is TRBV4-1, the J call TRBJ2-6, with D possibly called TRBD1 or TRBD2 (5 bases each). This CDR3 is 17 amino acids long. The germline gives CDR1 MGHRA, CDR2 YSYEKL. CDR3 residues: CASSQDSRVSGTIVLTF. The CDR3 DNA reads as TGCGCCAGCAGTCAAGACTCCAGGGTCTCTGGGACCATCGTCCTGACTTTC.

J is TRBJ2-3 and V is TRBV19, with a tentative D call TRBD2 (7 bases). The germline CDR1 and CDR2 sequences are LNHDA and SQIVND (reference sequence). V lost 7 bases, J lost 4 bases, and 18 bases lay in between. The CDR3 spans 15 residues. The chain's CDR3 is CASNRDYDHPDTQYF. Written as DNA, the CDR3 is TGTGCCAGTAACAGGGACTACGACCACCCAGATACGCAGTATTTT.

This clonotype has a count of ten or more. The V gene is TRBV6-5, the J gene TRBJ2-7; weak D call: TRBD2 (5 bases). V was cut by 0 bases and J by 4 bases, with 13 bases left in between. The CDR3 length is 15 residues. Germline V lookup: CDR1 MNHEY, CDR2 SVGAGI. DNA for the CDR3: TGTGCCAGCAGTTACTCGAGTCCTAGCAGGTACGAGCAGTACTTC. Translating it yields CASSYSSPSRYEQYF.

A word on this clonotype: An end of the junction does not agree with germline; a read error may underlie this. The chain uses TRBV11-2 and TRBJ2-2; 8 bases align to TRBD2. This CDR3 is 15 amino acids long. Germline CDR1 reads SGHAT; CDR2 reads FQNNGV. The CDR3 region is CASSSSTGGAGELSF. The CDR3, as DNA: TGTGCAAGCAGCTCCTCAACGGGGGGGGCCGGGGAGCTGTCTTTT.

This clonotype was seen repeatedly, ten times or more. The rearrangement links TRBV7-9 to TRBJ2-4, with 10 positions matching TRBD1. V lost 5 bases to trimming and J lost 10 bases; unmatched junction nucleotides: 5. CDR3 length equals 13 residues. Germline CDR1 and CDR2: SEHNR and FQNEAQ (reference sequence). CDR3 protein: CASSPTGGRIQYF. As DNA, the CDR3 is TGTGCCAGCAGCCCGACAGGGGGCCGAATTCAGTACTTC.

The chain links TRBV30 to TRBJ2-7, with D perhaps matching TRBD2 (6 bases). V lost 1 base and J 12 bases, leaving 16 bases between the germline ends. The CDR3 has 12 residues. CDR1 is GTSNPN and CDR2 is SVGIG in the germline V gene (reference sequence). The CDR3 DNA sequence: TGTGCCTGGAGTGGCGACGGGGGTTTAATGTACTTC. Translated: CAWSGDGGLMYF.

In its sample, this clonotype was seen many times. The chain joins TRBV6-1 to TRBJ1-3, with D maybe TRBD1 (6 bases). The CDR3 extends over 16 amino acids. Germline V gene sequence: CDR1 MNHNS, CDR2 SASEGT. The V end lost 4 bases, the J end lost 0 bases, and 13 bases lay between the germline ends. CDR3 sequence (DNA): TGTGCCAGCAGTGTATCACAGGGACTCTCTGGAAACACCATATATTTT. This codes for CASSVSQGLSGNTIYF.

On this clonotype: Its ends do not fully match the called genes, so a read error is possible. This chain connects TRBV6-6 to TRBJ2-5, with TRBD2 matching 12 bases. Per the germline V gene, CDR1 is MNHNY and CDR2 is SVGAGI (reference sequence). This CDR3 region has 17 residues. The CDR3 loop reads CASSNPRTSGTGEAQYF. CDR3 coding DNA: TGTGCCAGCAGCAACCCACGGACTAGCGGGACGGGAGAGGCCCAGTATTTC.

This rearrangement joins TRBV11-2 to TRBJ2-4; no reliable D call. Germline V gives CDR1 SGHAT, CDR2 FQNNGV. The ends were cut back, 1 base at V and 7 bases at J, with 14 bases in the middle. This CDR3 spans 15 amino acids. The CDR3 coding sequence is TGTGCCAGCAGCTTAGCCCCAGCAGTGCAGAACATTCAGTACTTC. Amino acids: CASSLAPAVQNIQYF.

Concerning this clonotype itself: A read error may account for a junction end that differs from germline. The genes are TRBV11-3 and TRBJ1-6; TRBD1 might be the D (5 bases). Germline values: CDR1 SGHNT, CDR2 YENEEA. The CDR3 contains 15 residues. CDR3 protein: CASIPPGAEDSPLHF. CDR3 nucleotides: TGTGCCAGCATCCCTCCCGGGGCGGAAGATTCTCCCCTCCACTTT. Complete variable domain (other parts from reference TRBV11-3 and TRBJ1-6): EAGVVQSPRYKIIEKKQPVAFWCNPISGHNTLYWYLQNLGQGPELLIRYENEEAVDDSQLPKDRFSAERLKGVDSTLKIQPAELGDSAVYLCASIPPGAEDSPLHFGNGTRLTVT.

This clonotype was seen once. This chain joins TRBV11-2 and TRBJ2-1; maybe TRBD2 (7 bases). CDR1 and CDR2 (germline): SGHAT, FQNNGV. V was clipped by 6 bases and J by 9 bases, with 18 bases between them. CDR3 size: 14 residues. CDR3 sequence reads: CASSVGGAGSEQFF. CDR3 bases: TGTGCCAGCAGTGTGGGGGGGGCAGGCAGTGAGCAGTTCTTC.

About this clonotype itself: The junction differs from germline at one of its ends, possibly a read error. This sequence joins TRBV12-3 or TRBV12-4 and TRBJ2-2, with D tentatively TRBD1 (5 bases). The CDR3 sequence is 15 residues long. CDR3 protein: CASSFWGGNTGQLFF. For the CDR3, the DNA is TGTGCCAGCAGTTTCTGGGGCGGTAACACCGGGCAGCTATTTTTT.

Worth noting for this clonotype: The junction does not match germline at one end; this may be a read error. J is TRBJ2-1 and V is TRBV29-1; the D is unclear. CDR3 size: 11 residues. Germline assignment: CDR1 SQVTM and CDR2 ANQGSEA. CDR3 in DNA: TGCAGCGTAACGACAAACCGAATCCCGTCCTTC. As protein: CSVTTNRIPSF.

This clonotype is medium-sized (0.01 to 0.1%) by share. The DNA for the CDR3 is TGTGCCAGCAGCCCCCTCCTAGCGGGAGACACCGGGGAGCTGTTTTTT. Translation: CASSPLLAGDTGELFF. J is TRBJ2-2 and V is TRBV11-2; 10 bases map to TRBD2. The CDR3 sequence is 16 residues long. Germline trimming cut 5 bases from V and 3 bases from J; bases unmatched to any gene: 6. The germline gives CDR1 SGHAT, CDR2 FQNNGV.

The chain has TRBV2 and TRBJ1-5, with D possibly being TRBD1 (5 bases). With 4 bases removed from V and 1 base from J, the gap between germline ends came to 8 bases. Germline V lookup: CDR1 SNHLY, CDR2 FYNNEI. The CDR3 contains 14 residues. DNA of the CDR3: TGTGCCAGCAGTGGGGGCTCGAGCAATCAGCCCCAGCATTTT. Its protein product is CASSGGSSNQPQHF.

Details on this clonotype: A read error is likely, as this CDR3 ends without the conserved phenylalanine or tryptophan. CDR3 nucleotide sequence: TGCACCAGCACTCCTTGGGGTAACGGGAGGAACGGGGCGACCTACGAGCAGTACTAC. Its translation: CTSTPWGNGRNGATYEQYY. This chain connects TRBV10-2 to TRBJ2-7, with TRBD2 matching over 7 bases. Germline V gene sequence: CDR1 WSHSY, CDR2 SAAADI. The CDR3 covers 19 residues.

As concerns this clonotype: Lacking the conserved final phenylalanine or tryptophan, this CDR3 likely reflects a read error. This CDR3 reads CASSLGQGGRAVYNEQFS. Here the CDR3 DNA reads TGTGCCAGCAGCTTAGGTCAAGGCGGGAGGGCCGTATACAATGAGCAGTTCTCC. V is TRBV11-3 and J is TRBJ2-1; 9 bases are shared with TRBD2. This CDR3 has 18 residues. Per germline, CDR1 SGHNT and CDR2 YENEEA. The trim removed 1 base at V and 4 bases at J, leaving 11 bases unmatched.

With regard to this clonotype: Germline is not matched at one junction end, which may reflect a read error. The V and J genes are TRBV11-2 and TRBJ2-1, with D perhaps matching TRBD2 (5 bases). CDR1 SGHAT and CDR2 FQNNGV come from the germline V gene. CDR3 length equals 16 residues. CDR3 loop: CANSRLNPEVANEQLF. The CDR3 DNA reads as TGTGCCAACAGCCGACTAAACCCAGAGGTTGCCAATGAGCAGCTCTTC.

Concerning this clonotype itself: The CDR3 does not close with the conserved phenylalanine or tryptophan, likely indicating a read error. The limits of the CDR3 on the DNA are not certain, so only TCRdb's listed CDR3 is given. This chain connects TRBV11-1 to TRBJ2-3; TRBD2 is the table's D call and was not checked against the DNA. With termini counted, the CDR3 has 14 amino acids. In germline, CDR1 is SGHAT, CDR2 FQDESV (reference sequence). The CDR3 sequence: CASGLRQRAGESHI.

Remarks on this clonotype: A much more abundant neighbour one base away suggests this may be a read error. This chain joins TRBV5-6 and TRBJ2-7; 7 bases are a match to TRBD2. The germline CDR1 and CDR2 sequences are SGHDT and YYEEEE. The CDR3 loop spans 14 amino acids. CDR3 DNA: TGTGCCAGCAACTTGAGGGACTACGCCTACGAGCAGTACTTC. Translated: CASNLRDYAYEQYF.

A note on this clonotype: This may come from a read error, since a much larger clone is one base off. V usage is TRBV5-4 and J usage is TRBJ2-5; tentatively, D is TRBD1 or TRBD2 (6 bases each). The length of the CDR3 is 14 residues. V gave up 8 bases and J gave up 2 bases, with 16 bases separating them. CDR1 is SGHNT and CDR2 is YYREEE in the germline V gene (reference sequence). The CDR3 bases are TGTGCCAGGACCGAAAGGGGGAGGCAAGAGACCCAGTACTTC. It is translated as CARTERGRQETQYF.

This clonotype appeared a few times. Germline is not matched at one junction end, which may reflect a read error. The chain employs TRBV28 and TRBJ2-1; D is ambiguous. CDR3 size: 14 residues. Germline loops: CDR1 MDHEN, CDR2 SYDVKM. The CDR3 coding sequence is TGTGCCAGCAGCACGACTGATTATTACAATGTGCAGTTCTTC. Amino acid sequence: CASSTTDYYNVQFF.

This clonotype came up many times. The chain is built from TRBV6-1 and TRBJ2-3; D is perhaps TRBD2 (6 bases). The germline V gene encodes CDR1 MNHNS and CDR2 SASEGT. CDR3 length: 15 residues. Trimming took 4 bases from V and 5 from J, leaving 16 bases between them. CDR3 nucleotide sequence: TGTGCCAGCAGTGTAATGGGCAGGGAGGAAGATACGCAGTATTTT. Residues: CASSVMGREEDTQYF.

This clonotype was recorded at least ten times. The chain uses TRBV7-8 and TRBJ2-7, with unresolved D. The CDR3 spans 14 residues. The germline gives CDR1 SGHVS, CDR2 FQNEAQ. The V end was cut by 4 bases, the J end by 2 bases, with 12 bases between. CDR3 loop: CASSSRGGAYEQYF. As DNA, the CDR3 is TGTGCCAGCAGCTCCCGTGGCGGTGCCTACGAGCAGTACTTC.

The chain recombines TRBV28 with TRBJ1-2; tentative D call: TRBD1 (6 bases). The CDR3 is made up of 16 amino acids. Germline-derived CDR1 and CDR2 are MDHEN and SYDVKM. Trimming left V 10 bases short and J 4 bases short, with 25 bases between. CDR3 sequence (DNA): TGTGCCAACAACAGTAGACGTACAGGAGGGGGCTATGGCTACACCTTC. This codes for CANNSRRTGGGYGYTF.

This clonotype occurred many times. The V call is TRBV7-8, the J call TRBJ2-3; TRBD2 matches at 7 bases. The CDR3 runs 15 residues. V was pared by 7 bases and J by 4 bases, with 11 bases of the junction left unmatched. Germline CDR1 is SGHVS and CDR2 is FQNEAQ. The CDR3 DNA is TGTGCCAGCACCCCGCGGGGGTATTTTGCAGATACGCAGTATTTT. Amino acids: CASTPRGYFADTQYF.

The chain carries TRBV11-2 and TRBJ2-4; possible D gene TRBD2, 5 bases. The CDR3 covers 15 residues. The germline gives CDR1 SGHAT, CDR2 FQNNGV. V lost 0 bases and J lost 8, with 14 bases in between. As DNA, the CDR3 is TGTGCCAGCAGCTTAGATGGTCGGGAACACGACATTCAGTACTTC. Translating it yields CASSLDGREHDIQYF.